This T cell receptor (beta chain) came from a study of blood T cell repertoires in COVID-19. On the study more broadly: From T cells, B-cell-depleted T cells, or PBMCs came the material, which was cDNA or gDNA.

The CDR3 totals 12 residues. The V gene's germline CDR1 is WSHSY and CDR2 SAAADI. The V gene end was trimmed by 10 bases and the J gene end by 0 bases; junction bases not matched to a gene: 3. As processed by the authors: Cell counts per sample came from amplifying reference gene primers. Repertoires were generated with immunoSEQ multiplex PCR, while TCRdb's copy carries only in-frame clones and drops some. That table supplies the V and J calls and clone size; D and trimming were determined from the DNA. The repertoire holds 300,000 to 500,000 clones, with around 87% as singletons. The study recruited people aged 18 to 89 years across about two dozen US areas.

The rearrangement uses TRBV10-2 and TRBJ2-7, with TRBD1 identical over 7 bases. The clonotype comes from a woman in her 30s with acute COVID-19. The material sequenced was PBMCs or T cells enriched from blood (not recorded which). CDR3 residues: CATTGDSYEQYF. CDR3 bases: TGCGCCACCACAGGGGACTCCTACGAGCAGTACTTC.